A selection of T cell receptor beta chains follows, all from one sample in a study of Graves' ophthalmopathy and Graves' hyperthyroidism. A single record per CDR3 protein comes from TCRdb applying MiXCR to the multiplex PCR reads. The sample has around 1.1 million distinct CDR3 sequences, about 40% seen once. Sequencing was done on a sample of peripheral blood or thyroid tissue (not recorded which). These receptors all come from an adult man with Graves' hyperthyroidism. Each CDR3 is given with its conserved first and last residue. A D gene is named only where the DNA matches it firmly. Rows give clone size only sometimes, using once, few, many, or a class for an expanded clone.

v_gene	d_gene	abundance	j_gene	CDR3aa	CDR3nt
TRBV29-1	NA	many	TRBJ1-1	CSVEDGQNTEAFF	TGCAGCGTTGAAGACGGACAGAACACTGAAGCTTTCTTT
TRBV10-3	TRBD2	NA	TRBJ2-7	CASNLRERSYEQYF	TGTGCCAGCAACCTGCGGGAGCGATCCTACGAGCAGTACTTC
TRBV25-1	NA	NA	TRBJ1-6	CASSAPGNAYSPLHF	TGTGCCAGCAGTGCCCCCGGGAACGCCTATTCACCCCTCCACTTT
TRBV20-1	NA	NA	TRBJ2-7	CSAREVDQGFPYEQYF	TGCAGTGCTAGAGAGGTGGACCAGGGCTTCCCCTACGAGCAGTACTTC
TRBV12-3/TRBV12-4	NA	many	TRBJ1-4	CASSPHATNEKLFF	TGTGCCAGCAGTCCCCATGCAACTAATGAAAAACTGTTTTTT
TRBV2	TRBD1	NA	TRBJ2-5	CASSDRFGSGGKDF	TGTGCCAGCAGTGATCGCTTTGGGTCAGGGGGCAAGGACTTC
TRBV5-1	TRBD1	few	TRBJ2-7	CASRAFSDRGDEQYF	TGCGCCAGCAGGGCGTTCTCCGACAGGGGTGACGAGCAGTACTTC
TRBV19	NA	many	TRBJ2-7	CASSINRAAYEQYF	TGTGCCAGTAGTATAAACAGGGCAGCCTACGAGCAGTACTTC
TRBV5-4	NA	few	TRBJ1-6	CASSELPGPGHLTTPLHF	TGTGCCAGCAGCGAACTCCCGGGACCGGGCCATCTCACTACACCCCTCCACTTT
TRBV12-3/TRBV12-4	TRBD1	many	TRBJ1-4	CASSRGDRVNEKLFF	TGTGCCAGCAGTCGAGGGGACAGGGTGAATGAAAAACTGTTTTTT
TRBV9	TRBD1	few	TRBJ1-2	CASSLWTGTLDGYTF	TGTGCCAGCAGCCTCTGGACAGGAACTCTTGATGGCTACACCTTC
TRBV20-1	NA	NA	TRBJ2-5	CSAMGWTGETQYF	TGCAGTGCTATGGGGTGGACCGGGGAGACCCAGTACTTC
TRBV12-3/TRBV12-4	NA	NA	TRBJ2-3	CASSQGDTDTQYF	TGTGCCAGCAGCCAAGGCGACACAGATACGCAGTATTTT
TRBV20-1	NA	many	TRBJ2-7	CSAQRPTSSLEQYF	TGCAGTGCTCAAAGACCTACGTCCTCCTTGGAGCAGTACTTC
TRBV5-1	TRBD1	NA	TRBJ2-5	CASSSTGWGSQETQYF	TGCGCCAGCAGCTCGACAGGGTGGGGGTCACAAGAGACCCAGTACTTC
TRBV6-1	NA	few	TRBJ2-7	CASSEGSGRYYEQYF	TGTGCCAGCAGTGAAGGGTCAGGCCGATACTACGAGCAGTACTTC
TRBV7-2	NA	many	TRBJ1-2	CASSFLTNYGYTF	TGTGCCAGCAGCTTCCTCACCAACTATGGCTACACCTTC